This T cell receptor beta chain was sequenced in a study of shared clonotypes between healthy human individuals. CDR3 length equals 14 residues. Germline V gives CDR1 SGHAT, CDR2 FQNNGV. J lost 7 bases, V lost 5 bases, and 9 bases had no gene match. Study-wide results and limits: Four donors shared around 5.2% of their naive CD4 clonotypes.

A note on this clone: The antigen is undetermined.

Libraries were prepared by immunoSEQ multiplex PCR; TCRdb keeps only in-frame clonotypes and omits some of them. The table includes a few million clones, just over 90% detected once. Sequencing input: naive CD4+ T cells from PBMCs. Subset indicated: CD45RA+ positively selected. V usage is TRBV11-2 and J usage is TRBJ2-5; the match to TRBD2 covers 8 bases. The sequence was obtained from a man between 18 and 35 years old in good health. Some clones in this sample may be carry-over from other donors' samples. CDR3 sequence reads: CASSESGSYGTQYF. For the CDR3, the DNA is TGTGCCAGCAGCGAGAGCGGGAGTTATGGGACCCAGTACTTC.